The 20 T cell receptor beta chains below all came from one sample that was sequenced in a study of T cells in Graves' hyperthyroidism and ophthalmopathy (dated by TCRdb to the late 2010s). The protocol used for the library was multiplex PCR. Sequencer: Illumina HiSeq 2000. Amplification of TCR beta CDR3 regions was carried out from RNA transcripts. For the first round of RT-PCR on the TCR CDR3, the HTBI primer set was used together with the Qiagen OneStep RT-PCR kit. TCRdb applied fastp at Q25 and MiXCR to the public reads, then kept only in-frame beta chains. Entries are consolidated by CDR3 protein sequence, retaining the most common genes and DNA. Within this sample are about 350,000 distinct CDR3 sequences, with about 15% of them counted one time only. The ten largest account for roughly 25% of the sample. The sequencing input was blood. These receptors all stem from a woman aged 25 to 39 with Graves' hyperthyroidism.

The chain links TRBV7-2 to TRBJ2-7; D gene unclear. The V end lost 4 bases, the J end lost 7 bases, and 17 bases lay between the germline ends. CDR1 is SGHTA and CDR2 is FQGNSA in the germline V gene. CDR3 length equals 14 residues. CDR3 bases: TGTGCCAGCAGCTCCCGCGGATTCTACGGGGAGCAGTACTTC. As protein: CASSSRGFYGEQYF.

This clonotype was seen at least ten times. The V call is TRBV7-8, the J call TRBJ1-2, with TRBD1 identical over 7 bases. Losses at the gene ends were 1 base for V and 4 bases for J; bases not matched to a gene: 3. Germline V gene data show CDR1 as SGHVS and CDR2 as FQNEAQ. The CDR3 totals 14 residues. CDR3 loop: CASSLGDSRYGYTF. The CDR3, as DNA: TGTGCCAGCAGCTTAGGGGACAGTCGCTATGGCTACACCTTC.

The rearrangement links TRBV19 to TRBJ1-5; 7 bases map to TRBD1. J gave up 5 bases and V 5 bases, and 6 bases lay outside the gene matches. The germline V gene encodes CDR1 LNHDA and CDR2 SQIVND (reference sequence). The length of the CDR3 is 14 residues. The CDR3 region has the DNA TGTGCCAGTAGTCGCGACAGGGTTGATCAGCCCCAGCATTTT. Its translation is CASSRDRVDQPQHF.

A word on this clonotype: This clone may be a read error of a much larger clone one base away. The chain has TRBV2 and TRBJ2-5; a possible D gene is TRBD1 (8 bases). Germline V gene data show CDR1 as SNHLY and CDR2 as FYNNEI. This CDR3 contains 13 residues. Trimming stripped 6 bases from V and 6 bases from J, with 14 bases between. Written as DNA, the CDR3 is TGTGCCAGCAGAACAGGGGGGGGAAAGACCCAGTACTTC. It yields the protein CASRTGGGKTQYF.

This clonotype was detected ten times or more. This chain links TRBV7-3 with TRBJ2-1; 9 bases agree with TRBD2. The V segment lost 3 bases and the J segment 10 bases; nucleotides outside the gene matches: 4. Germline V lookup: CDR1 SGHTA, CDR2 FQGTGA. The length of the CDR3 is 13 residues. CDR3 amino acids: CASSFTTSGEQFF. CDR3 bases: TGTGCCAGCAGCTTCACGACTAGCGGAGAGCAGTTCTTC.

CDR3 in amino acids: CASSFLGTRDSPLHF. The CDR3 nucleotides read TGTGCCAGCAGCTTCTTGGGAACGAGGGATTCACCCCTCCACTTT. The genes are TRBV7-9 and TRBJ1-6; no definite D call. Germline V gene sequence: CDR1 SEHNR, CDR2 FQNEAQ (reference sequence). The CDR3 runs to 15 residues. V was pared by 3 bases and J by 8 bases, with 14 bases between.

The J gene is TRBJ1-1, the V gene TRBV28; no definite D call. The V gene's germline CDR1 is MDHEN and CDR2 SYDVKM. CDR3 length: 14 residues. V lost 7 bases, J lost 6 bases, and 18 bases lay in between. The chain's CDR3 is CASNPHRGSSEAFF. DNA of the CDR3: TGTGCCAGCAATCCTCACCGGGGTAGCTCTGAAGCTTTCTTT. The whole variable domain, remainder taken from reference TRBV28 and TRBJ1-1, is DVKVTQSSRYLVKRTGEKVFLECVQDMDHENMFWYRQDPGLGLRLIYFSYDVKMKEKGDIPEGYSVSREKKERFSLILESASTNQTSMYLCASNPHRGSSEAFFGQGTRLTVV.

On this clonotype: A read error may account for a junction end that differs from germline. The chain has TRBV10-2 and TRBJ2-7; the D gene is possibly TRBD1 (6 bases). This CDR3 comprises 14 residues. The germline CDR1 and CDR2 sequences are WSHSY and SAAADI. CDR3 residues: CASSEHGQTYERYF. CDR3 sequence (DNA): TGCGCCAGCAGTGAGCACGGACAGACCTACGAGCGGTACTTC.

This clonotype was counted ten times or more. V gene TRBV12-3 or TRBV12-4 combines with J gene TRBJ1-1; no definite D call. V lost 5 bases and J lost 7, with 17 bases in between. The CDR3 totals 14 residues. DNA of the CDR3: TGTGCCAGCAGTCCATTGACTTCCCACATTGAAGCTTTCTTT. Translating it yields CASSPLTSHIEAFF.

In its sample, this clonotype was seen many times. The chain has TRBV11-2 and TRBJ2-7; 7 positions match TRBD1. CDR1 and CDR2 (germline): SGHAT, FQNNGV. V lost 5 bases and J lost 6; bases outside the gene matches: 4. There are 12 residues in the CDR3. The CDR3, as DNA: TGTGCCAGCAGCCCCGACAGGGTCGAGCAGTACTTC. It codes for CASSPDRVEQYF.

J is TRBJ1-1 and V is TRBV24-1; weak D call: TRBD1 (5 bases). From germline, CDR1 is KGHDR and CDR2 SFDVKD. The CDR3 is made up of 13 amino acids. V lost 2 bases to trimming and J lost 5 bases, with 8 bases between them. The CDR3 spells CATSDSGRTEAFF. The DNA for the CDR3 is TGTGCCACCAGTGATTCGGGACGAACTGAAGCTTTCTTT.

This clonotype was picked up many times. The chain has TRBV12-3 or TRBV12-4 and TRBJ2-1; 8 bases fit TRBD2. The CDR3 has 17 residues. The V gene end was trimmed by 6 bases and the J gene end by 0 bases; junction bases not matched to a gene: 10. CDR3 in DNA: TGTGCCAGCAGCTTCATGGCGGGAGGCTCCTCCTACAATGAGCAGTTCTTC. Translation gives CASSFMAGGSSYNEQFF.

The table lists this clonotype with many counts. The chain joins TRBV29-1 to TRBJ2-1; D gene uncertain. The germline V and J ends were trimmed by 1 base and 11 bases, with 9 bases remaining between them. The germline V gene has CDR1 SQVTM and CDR2 ANQGSEA. The CDR3 runs to 11 residues. CDR3 residues: CSVEAGGKQFF. The CDR3 nucleotides are TGCAGCGTTGAAGCGGGCGGTAAGCAGTTCTTC.

This clonotype was recorded many times. V and J are TRBV13 and TRBJ2-3, with D possibly TRBD2 on 6 matching bases. The CDR3 runs 15 residues. Germline V gene lookup returns CDR1 PRHDT and CDR2 FYEKMQ (reference sequence). The V and J ends lost 5 bases and 1 base respectively, with 13 bases between them. The CDR3 sequence: CASSEQASGTDTQYF. CDR3 sequence (DNA): TGTGCCAGCAGCGAACAAGCTAGCGGCACAGATACGCAGTATTTT.

The sample holds many counts of this clonotype. The chain has TRBV20-1 and TRBJ1-2, with D perhaps TRBD1 (5 bases). The CDR3 covers 14 residues. Looked up from germline, CDR1 is DFQATT and CDR2 is SNEGSKA (reference sequence). Deletions cut 0 bases from V and 4 bases from J, with 12 bases between. The DNA of the CDR3 is TGCAGTGCTAGAGACGGGGGAATAGGCTATGGCTACACCTTC. Its protein product is CSARDGGIGYGYTF.

This clonotype was recorded at least ten times. The CDR3 sequence: CASSLEGSINEQFF. CDR3 in DNA: TGTGCCAGCAGCTTAGAAGGCTCGATCAATGAGCAGTTCTTC. This chain links TRBV11-1 with TRBJ2-1; no clear D. The CDR3 consists of 14 residues. V was pared by 1 base and J by 6 bases, with 10 bases between. Germline CDR1 SGHAT, CDR2 FQDESV (reference sequence). Complete variable domain (other parts from reference TRBV11-1 and TRBJ2-1): EAEVAQSPRYKITEKSQAVAFWCDPISGHATLYWYRQILGQGPELLVQFQDESVVDDSQLPKDRFSAERLKGVDSTLKIQPAELGDSAMYLCASSLEGSINEQFFGPGTRLTVL.

The rearrangement joins TRBV2 to TRBJ2-1; TRBD2 matches at 13 bases. The length of the CDR3 is 14 residues. Germline CDR1 reads SNHLY; CDR2 reads FYNNEI. J lost 8 bases, V lost 8 bases, and 6 bases had no gene match. The CDR3 sequence: CASPGLAGYDEQFF. CDR3 in DNA: TGTGCCAGCCCGGGACTAGCGGGGTACGATGAGCAGTTCTTC. The variable domain in full, with the rest retrieved from reference TRBV2 and TRBJ2-1, is EPEVTQTPSHQVTQMGQEVILRCVPISNHLYFYWYRQILGQKVEFLVSFYNNEISEKSEIFDDQFSVERPDGSNFTLKIRSTKLEDSAMYFCASPGLAGYDEQFFGPGTRLTVL.

The sample holds a few counts of this clonotype. The chain has TRBV15 and TRBJ1-5, with D possibly matching TRBD1 (5 bases). V lost 1 base to trimming and J lost 7 bases, with 14 bases between them. CDR3 length: 15 amino acids. Germline V gene lookup returns CDR1 LNHNV and CDR2 YYDKDF (reference sequence). The CDR3 DNA is TGTGCCACCAGCAGAGGATGGGGGTCTACCCAGCCCCAGCATTTT. As protein: CATSRGWGSTQPQHF.

In this sample, this clonotype turned up a few times. The chain combines TRBV28 with TRBJ2-3; 9 bases align to TRBD2. Per the germline V gene, CDR1 is MDHEN and CDR2 is SYDVKM. Unmatched junction bases numbered 7, after V lost 1 base and J lost 5 bases. The CDR3 has 16 amino acids. The CDR3 DNA follows: TGTGCCAGCAGTTTATCGGTACTAGCGGGCGGAGATACGCAGTATTTT. Its translation: CASSLSVLAGGDTQYF.

This clonotype showed up many times. This chain connects TRBV9 to TRBJ2-7; no definite D call. CDR3 length equals 13 residues. Germline assignment: CDR1 SGDLS and CDR2 YYNGEE. Trimming stripped 0 bases from V and 2 bases from J, with 6 bases between. CDR3 region: CASSVGATYEQYF. DNA for the CDR3: TGTGCCAGCAGCGTAGGAGCTACCTACGAGCAGTACTTC.